These T cell receptor beta chains were read from a single sample in a study of monozygotic twins with inflammatory bowel disease. Each CDR3 protein gets one entry in TCRdb, which reprocessed the 5' RACE reads and gives no DNA. This sample lists 310,000 or so distinct CDR3 sequences; its ten largest clones have 2% to 2.5%. The sequenced material came from blood. The receptors were gathered from a human donor with ulcerative colitis or Crohn's disease, or a healthy co-twin of an affected twin (not recorded which). Each CDR3 is given with its conserved first and last residue.

V: TRBV27
J: TRBJ1-4
CDR3: CASSLQFSQVNEKLFF

V: TRBV6-2/TRBV6-3
J: TRBJ2-4
CDR3: CASSSGRTSGTRYLAKNIQYF

V: TRBV20-1
J: TRBJ1-3
CDR3: CSVPYSGNTIYF

V: TRBV28
J: TRBJ2-5
CDR3: CASRLAGLETQYF

V: TRBV15
J: TRBJ2-1
CDR3: CATSRDIDGGQFF

V: TRBV7-8
J: TRBJ2-7
CDR3: CASSFDRNYEQYF

V: TRBV27
J: TRBJ2-7
CDR3: CASSFSLFGSYEQYF

V: TRBV20-1
J: TRBJ2-1
CDR3: CSATSGSSYNEQFF

V: TRBV4-1
J: TRBJ2-7
CDR3: CASGRGPAEGEQYF

V: TRBV9
J: TRBJ1-2
CDR3: CASSAALEGQPPYGYTF

V: TRBV4-1
J: TRBJ1-1
CDR3: CASSQEGRRTVGTEAFF

V: TRBV5-1
J: TRBJ2-6
CDR3: CASSLGPPSSGANVLTF

V: TRBV7-2
J: TRBJ2-3
CDR3: CASSRPGTSGAYTQYF

V: TRBV5-1
J: TRBJ2-5
CDR3: CASSLERQEETQYF

V: TRBV6-2/TRBV6-3
J: TRBJ2-5
CDR3: CASQSGETQYF

V: TRBV18
J: TRBJ2-1
CDR3: CASSSRMGDEQFF

V: TRBV7-9
J: TRBJ2-5
CDR3: CASSIRETQYF

V: TRBV3-1
J: TRBJ1-2
CDR3: CASSPRTVANYGYTF

V: TRBV5-1
J: TRBJ2-7
CDR3: CASTDFSGRTYEQYF

V: TRBV5-1
J: TRBJ2-7
CDR3: CASSFRDWPYEQYF

V: TRBV7-9
J: TRBJ2-1
CDR3: CASSLSGGPTEQFF

V: TRBV12-3/TRBV12-4
J: TRBJ2-7
CDR3: CASSSPGTSRCEQYF

V: TRBV4-1
J: TRBJ2-2
CDR3: CASSRKSRTGENTGELFF

V: TRBV6-1
J: TRBJ1-5
CDR3: CASSGRYSNQPQHF

V: TRBV12-3/TRBV12-4
J: TRBJ2-3
CDR3: CASSSGLARSTDTQYF

V: TRBV16
J: TRBJ2-7
CDR3: CASSLEDEQYF

V: TRBV6-2/TRBV6-3
J: TRBJ2-3
CDR3: CASSYGRGVQKTQYF

V: TRBV5-1
J: TRBJ1-2
CDR3: CASSLEVPYGYTF

V: TRBV5-6
J: TRBJ2-6
CDR3: CASSLVARSGANVLTF

V: TRBV11-2
J: TRBJ2-6
CDR3: CASRGSGANVLTF

V: TRBV20-1
J: TRBJ2-7
CDR3: CSAREFTSGSKKYEQYF

V: TRBV10-3
J: TRBJ2-5
CDR3: CAISRSYQETQYF

V: TRBV7-9
J: TRBJ2-1
CDR3: CASSTGRTVLGNEQFF

V: TRBV24-1
J: TRBJ1-2
CDR3: CATRDSGANYGYTF

V: TRBV18
J: TRBJ2-7
CDR3: CASSRLGLDSEQYF

V: TRBV3-1
J: TRBJ2-2
CDR3: CASSPESPGLAIGELFF

V: TRBV18
J: TRBJ1-3
CDR3: CASSLNTGQQTSGNTIYF

V: TRBV5-5
J: TRBJ2-3
CDR3: CASSKGTGGTFTDTQYF

V: TRBV7-2
J: TRBJ2-7
CDR3: CASSSSSVGAYEQYF

V: TRBV27
J: TRBJ2-3
CDR3: CASSATQFGADTQYF

V: TRBV2
J: TRBJ2-2
CDR3: CASSWMVNTGELFF

V: TRBV12-3/TRBV12-4
J: TRBJ2-2
CDR3: CASRTSGGSNTGELFF

V: TRBV4-1
J: TRBJ2-4
CDR3: CASSQVGLAKNIQYF

V: TRBV3-1
J: TRBJ2-6
CDR3: CASSQDRLSSGANVLTF

V: TRBV28
J: TRBJ2-7
CDR3: CASSLTDSGEQYF

V: TRBV12-3/TRBV12-4
J: TRBJ2-5
CDR3: CASSSPDSAQETQYF

V: TRBV11-3
J: TRBJ2-1
CDR3: CASSFERDNEQFF

V: TRBV6-5
J: TRBJ2-1
CDR3: CASSYSTGFGYNEQFF

V: TRBV7-3
J: TRBJ1-1
CDR3: CASSLGGDIYTEAFF

V: TRBV29-1
J: TRBJ2-1
CDR3: CSVEDRHRGRDEQFF

V: TRBV20-1
J: TRBJ2-1
CDR3: CSARGAERGGSYNEQFF

V: TRBV5-1
J: TRBJ2-7
CDR3: CASSLAGGHIYEQYF

V: TRBV5-5
J: TRBJ2-2
CDR3: CASRGIGTGELFF

V: TRBV20-1
J: TRBJ2-6
CDR3: CSARRSGANVLTF

V: TRBV5-4
J: TRBJ2-3
CDR3: CASSWGRGTATDTQYF

V: TRBV5-1
J: TRBJ2-1
CDR3: CASRTHVTAYNEQFF

V: TRBV4-1
J: TRBJ1-5
CDR3: CASSQEFAARNQPQHF

V: TRBV7-3
J: TRBJ2-1
CDR3: CASSLSKSGEQFF